This TCR beta chain appears in the sequencing data of a study of blood T cell repertoires in COVID-19. Turning to the study itself: T cells, B-cell-depleted T cells, or PBMCs provided the cDNA or gDNA that served as material.

Allocation to cohorts depended on clinical history reported by the participants. Sequenced by immunoSEQ multiplex PCR; TCRdb stores in-frame clones only, minus some. There are over 200,000 clones in the sample; about 80% occur only once, and about 15% lies in the top ten. Trimming took off 3 bases at V and 8 bases at J, with 11 bases between the two ends. CDR3 length: 13 amino acids. Germline-derived CDR1 and CDR2 are LGHNA and YNFKEQ. Source material: PBMCs or T cells enriched from blood (not recorded which). The receptor was derived from a man between 40 and 49 years old who had recovered from COVID-19. The V gene is TRBV4-2, the J gene TRBJ2-1; a weak D match, TRBD2 (6 bases). The CDR3 region is CASSQYGGDEQFF. CDR3 bases: TGTGCCAGCAGCCAGTACGGAGGGGATGAGCAGTTCTTC.